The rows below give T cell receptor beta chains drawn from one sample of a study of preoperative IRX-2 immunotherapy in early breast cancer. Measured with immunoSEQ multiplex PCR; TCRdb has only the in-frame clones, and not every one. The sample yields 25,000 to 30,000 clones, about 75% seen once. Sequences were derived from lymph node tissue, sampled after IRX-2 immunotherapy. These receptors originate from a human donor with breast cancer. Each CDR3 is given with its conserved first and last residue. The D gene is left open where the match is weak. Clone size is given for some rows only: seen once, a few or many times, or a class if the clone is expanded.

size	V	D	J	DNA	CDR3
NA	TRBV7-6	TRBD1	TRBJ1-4	TGTGCCAGCAGCTTAGAGGGGGCAGGTGAAAAACTGTTTTTT	CASSLEGAGEKLFF
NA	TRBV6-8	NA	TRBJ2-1	TGTGCCAGCAGTTACTCGGGCAGGGACAATGAGCAGTTCTTC	CASSYSGRDNEQFF
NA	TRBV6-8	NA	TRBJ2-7	TGTGCCACGGCGAGGAGCGAATTCGAGCAGTACTTC	CATARSEFEQYF
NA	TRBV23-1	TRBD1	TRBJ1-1	TGCGCCAGCAGCCAAGGACAGGAGAACACTGAAGCTTTCTTT	CASSQGQENTEAFF
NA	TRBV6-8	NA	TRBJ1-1	TGTGCCAGCAGTTACTCGCAGGGCTTGGAAGCTTTCTTT	CASSYSQGLEAFF
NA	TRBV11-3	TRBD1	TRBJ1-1	TGTGCCAGCAGCTTAGTAGGGACAGCGAGGTCTGAAGCTTTCTTT	CASSLVGTARSEAFF
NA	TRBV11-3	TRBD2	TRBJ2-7	TGTGCCAGCAGCTTGGCTACTAGCGGGAGTTGGTATGAGCAGTACTTC	CASSLATSGSWYEQYF
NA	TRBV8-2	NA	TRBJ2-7	TGTGCCAGCAGTTTATTGTCGCGGGAGGGCGACGAGCAGTACTTC	CASSLLSREGDEQYF
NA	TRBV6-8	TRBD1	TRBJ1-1	TGTGCCAGCAGTTACCCCACAGGGGGTGACACTGAAGCTTTCTTT	CASSYPTGGDTEAFF
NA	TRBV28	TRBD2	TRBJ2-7	TGTGCCAGCAGTTCAGGGACTAGCGGGAGGGGGTTTAACTACGAGCAGTACTTC	CASSSGTSGRGFNYEQYF
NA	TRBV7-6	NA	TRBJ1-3	TGTGCTAGCAGCTTTTTGGAAAACTCTGGAAACACCATATATTTT	CASSFLENSGNTIYF
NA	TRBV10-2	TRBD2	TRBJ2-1	TGCGCCAGCAGGGAACAACTAGCGGGAGGATACAATGAGCAGTTCTTC	CASREQLAGGYNEQFF
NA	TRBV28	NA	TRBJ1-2	TGTGCCAGCAGTTTAGGTCGCAGTTGGAACTATGGCTACACCTTC	CASSLGRSWNYGYTF
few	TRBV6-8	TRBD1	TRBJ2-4	TGTGCCAGCACGAAGGGGGCGGCCAAAAACATTCAGTACTTC	CASTKGAAKNIQYF
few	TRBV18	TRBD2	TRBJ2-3	TGTGCCAGCTCACCTAGGACTAGCGGACGGGAAGATACGCAGTATTTT	CASSPRTSGREDTQYF
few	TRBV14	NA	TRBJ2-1	TGTGCCAGCAGCCAGGACTGGAGCTCCTACAATGAGCAGTTCTTC	CASSQDWSSYNEQFF
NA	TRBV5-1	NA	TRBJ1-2	TGCGCCAGCAGCCGACAGGAAGCTAACTATGGCTACACCTTC	CASSRQEANYGYTF
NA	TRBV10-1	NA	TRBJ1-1	TGCGCCAGCAGGGGGAACACTGAAGCTTTCTTT	CASRGNTEAFF
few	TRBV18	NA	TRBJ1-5	TGTGCCAGCTCCCACAACGGACAGAATAGCAATCAGCCCCAGCATTTT	CASSHNGQNSNQPQHF
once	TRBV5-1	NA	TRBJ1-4	TGCGCCAGCAGCTACGGGCCTGCCAATGGAAAACTGTTTTTT	CASSYGPANGKLFF
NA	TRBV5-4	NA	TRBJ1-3	TGTGCCAGCAGCTCTCTGTTTGGAAACACCATATATTTT	CASSSLFGNTIYF
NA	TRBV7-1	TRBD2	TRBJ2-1	TGTGCCAGCAGCTTAGCGGGGCCCAACTCCTACAATGAGCAGTTCTTC	CASSLAGPNSYNEQFF
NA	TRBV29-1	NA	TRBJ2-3	TGCAGCGCCAGCGAGGGGGGGAATACGCAGTATTTT	CSASEGGNTQYF
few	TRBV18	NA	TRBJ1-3	TGTGCCAGCTCACCTATAACGGGACTCAGCTCTGGAAACACCATATATTTT	CASSPITGLSSGNTIYF
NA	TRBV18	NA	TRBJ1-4	TGTGCCAGCTCACTCGGACAGAAAGCAACTAATGAAAAACTGTTTTTT	CASSLGQKATNEKLFF
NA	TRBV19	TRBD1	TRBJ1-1	TGTGCCAGTAGTATAGGGACAGGGGCGCCCACTGAAGCTTTCTTT	CASSIGTGAPTEAFF
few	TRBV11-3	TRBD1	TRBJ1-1	TGTGCCAGCTCAGGTGGCAGGGGGCAAATTCAGAACACTGAAGCTTTCTTT	CASSGGRGQIQNTEAFF
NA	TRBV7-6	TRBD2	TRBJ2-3	TGTGCCAGCAGCCAAGCGGGGGGAGTAGATACGCAGTATTTT	CASSQAGGVDTQYF
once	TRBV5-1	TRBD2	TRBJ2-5	TGCGCCAGCAGCACGGGACTAGCGGGATCAGAGACCCAGTACTTC	CASSTGLAGSETQYF
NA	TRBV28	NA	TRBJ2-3	TGTGCCAGCAGTTTCAACAGAATGGCAGATACGCAGTATTTT	CASSFNRMADTQYF
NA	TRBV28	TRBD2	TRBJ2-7	TGTGCCAGTACCCTAGCGGGAGCCCCCTACGAGCAGTACTTC	CASTLAGAPYEQYF
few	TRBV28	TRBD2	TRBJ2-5	TGTGCCAGCAGTTCCGGGGCTAGCGGGAACCAAGAGACCCAGTACTTC	CASSSGASGNQETQYF